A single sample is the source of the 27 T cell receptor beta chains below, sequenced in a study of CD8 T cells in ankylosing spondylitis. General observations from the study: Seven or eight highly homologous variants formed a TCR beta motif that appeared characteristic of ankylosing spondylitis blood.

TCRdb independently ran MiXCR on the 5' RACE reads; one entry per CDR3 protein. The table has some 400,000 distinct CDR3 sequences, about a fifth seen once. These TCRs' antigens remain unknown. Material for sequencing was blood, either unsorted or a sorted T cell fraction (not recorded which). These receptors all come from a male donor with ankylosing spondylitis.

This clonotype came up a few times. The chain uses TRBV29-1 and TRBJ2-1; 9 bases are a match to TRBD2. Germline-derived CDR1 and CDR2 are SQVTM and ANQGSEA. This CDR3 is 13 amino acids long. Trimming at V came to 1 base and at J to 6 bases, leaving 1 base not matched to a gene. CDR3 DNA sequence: TGCAGCGTTGAAGTGACTAGCGGCAATGAGCAGTTCTTC. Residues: CSVEVTSGNEQFF.

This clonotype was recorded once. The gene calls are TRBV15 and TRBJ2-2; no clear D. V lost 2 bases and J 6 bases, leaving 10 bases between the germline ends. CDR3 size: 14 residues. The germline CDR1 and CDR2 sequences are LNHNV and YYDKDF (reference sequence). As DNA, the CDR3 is TGTGCCACCAGCAGAACCAGGAATGCCGGGGAGCTGTTTTTT. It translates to CATSRTRNAGELFF.

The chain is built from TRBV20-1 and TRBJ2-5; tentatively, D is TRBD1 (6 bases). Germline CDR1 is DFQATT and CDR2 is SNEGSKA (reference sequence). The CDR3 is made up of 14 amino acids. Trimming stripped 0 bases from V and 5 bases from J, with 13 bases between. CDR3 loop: CSARDVQGWETQYF. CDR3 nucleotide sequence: TGCAGTGCTAGAGATGTTCAGGGGTGGGAGACCCAGTACTTC.

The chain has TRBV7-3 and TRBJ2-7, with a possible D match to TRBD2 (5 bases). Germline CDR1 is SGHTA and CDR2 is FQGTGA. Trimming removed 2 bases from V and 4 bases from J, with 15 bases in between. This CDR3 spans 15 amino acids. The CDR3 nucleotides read TGTGCCAGCAGCTTAGTGGCTAGCAAGCAGTACGAGCAGTACTTC. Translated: CASSLVASKQYEQYF.

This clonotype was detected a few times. In nucleotides, the CDR3 is TGTGCCAGCAGCTCTCTAGCGTCCACCTACAATGAGCAGTTCTTC. Its protein is CASSSLASTYNEQFF. The rearrangement uses TRBV7-2 and TRBJ2-1; TRBD2 is a possible D gene (6 bases). The CDR3 is 15 amino acids. Germline V CDR1 and CDR2: SGHTA, FQGNSA. The ends were cut back, 4 bases at V and 2 bases at J, with 12 bases in the middle. Looking up the rest from reference TRBV7-2 and TRBJ2-1 gives the full variable domain: GAGVSQSPSNKVTEKGKDVELRCDPISGHTALYWYRQSLGQGLEFLIYFQGNSAPDKSGLPSDRFSAERTGGSVSTLTIQRTQQEDSAVYLCASSSLASTYNEQFFGPGTRLTVL.

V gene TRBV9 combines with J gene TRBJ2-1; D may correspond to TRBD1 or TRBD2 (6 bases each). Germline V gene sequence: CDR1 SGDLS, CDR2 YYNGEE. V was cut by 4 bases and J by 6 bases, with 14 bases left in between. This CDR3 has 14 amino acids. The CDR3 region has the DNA TGTGCCAGCAGCCGAGGGGGGACAATCAATGAGCAGTTCTTC. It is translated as CASSRGGTINEQFF.

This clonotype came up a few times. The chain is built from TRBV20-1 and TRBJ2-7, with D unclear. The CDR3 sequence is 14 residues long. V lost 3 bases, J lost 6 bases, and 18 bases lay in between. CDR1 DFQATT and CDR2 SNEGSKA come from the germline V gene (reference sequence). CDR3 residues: CSARRLTARFEQYF. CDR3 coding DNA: TGCAGTGCTAGGCGGCTAACCGCCAGGTTCGAGCAGTACTTC.

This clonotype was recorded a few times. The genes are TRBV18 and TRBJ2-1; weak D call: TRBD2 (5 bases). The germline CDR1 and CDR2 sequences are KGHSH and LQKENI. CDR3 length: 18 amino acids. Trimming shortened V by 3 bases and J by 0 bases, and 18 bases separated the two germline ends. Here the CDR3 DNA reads TGTGCCAGCTCACCCAATAGACGGGGAGCTAGCTCCTACAATGAGCAGTTCTTC. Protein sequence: CASSPNRRGASSYNEQFF.

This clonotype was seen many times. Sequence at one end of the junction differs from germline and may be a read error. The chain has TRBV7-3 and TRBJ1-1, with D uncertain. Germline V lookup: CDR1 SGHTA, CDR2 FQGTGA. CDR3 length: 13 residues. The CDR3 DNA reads TGTGCCAGCAGCTTCGGGCAGGCAACTGCAGCTTTCTTT. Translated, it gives CASSFGQATAAFF.

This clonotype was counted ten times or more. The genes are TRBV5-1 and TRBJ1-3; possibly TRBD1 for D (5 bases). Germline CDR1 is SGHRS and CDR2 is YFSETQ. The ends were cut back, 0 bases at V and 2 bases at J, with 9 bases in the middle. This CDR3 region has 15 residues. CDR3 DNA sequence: TGCGCCAGCAGCTTGGATGGGGCCCCTGGAAACACCATATATTTT. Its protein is CASSLDGAPGNTIYF.

CDR3 sequence: CSVWPGPRSEAFF. The CDR3 nucleotides read TGCAGCGTCTGGCCGGGACCAAGATCTGAAGCTTTCTTT. The rearrangement uses TRBV29-1 and TRBJ1-1, with D possibly TRBD1 on 5 matching bases. Trimming left V 6 bases short and J 6 bases short, with 17 bases between. The germline gives CDR1 SQVTM, CDR2 ANQGSEA. The CDR3 loop spans 13 amino acids.

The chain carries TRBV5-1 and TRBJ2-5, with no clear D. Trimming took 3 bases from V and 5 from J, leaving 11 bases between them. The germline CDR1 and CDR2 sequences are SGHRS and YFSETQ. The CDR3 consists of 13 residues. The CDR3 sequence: CASSSGSPETQYF. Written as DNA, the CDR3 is TGCGCCAGCAGCTCCGGATCCCCGGAGACCCAGTACTTC.

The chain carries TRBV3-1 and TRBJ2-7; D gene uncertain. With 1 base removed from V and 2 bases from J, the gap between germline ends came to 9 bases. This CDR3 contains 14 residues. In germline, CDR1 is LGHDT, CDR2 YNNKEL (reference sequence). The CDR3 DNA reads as TGTGCCAGCAGCCAAGGAGCCAGAGCCTACGAGCAGTACTTC. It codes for CASSQGARAYEQYF.

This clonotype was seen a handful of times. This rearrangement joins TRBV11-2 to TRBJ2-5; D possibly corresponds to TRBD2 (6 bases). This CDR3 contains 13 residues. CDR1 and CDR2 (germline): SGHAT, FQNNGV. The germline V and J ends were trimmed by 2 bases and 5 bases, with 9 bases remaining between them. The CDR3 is CASSLRGWETQYF. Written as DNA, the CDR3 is TGTGCCAGCAGCTTACGGGGGTGGGAGACCCAGTACTTC.

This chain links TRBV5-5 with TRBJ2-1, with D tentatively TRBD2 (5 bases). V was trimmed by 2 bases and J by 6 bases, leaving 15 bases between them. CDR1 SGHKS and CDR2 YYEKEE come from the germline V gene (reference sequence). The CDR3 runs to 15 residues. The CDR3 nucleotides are TGTGCCAGCAGCTTTAGCTTAGCGACTGGCAATGAGCAGTTCTTC. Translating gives CASSFSLATGNEQFF.

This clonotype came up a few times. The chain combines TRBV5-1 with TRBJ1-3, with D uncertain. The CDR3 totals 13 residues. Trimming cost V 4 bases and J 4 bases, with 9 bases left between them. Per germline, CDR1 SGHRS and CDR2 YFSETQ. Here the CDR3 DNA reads TGCGCCAGCAGCCCAAATTCAGGAAACACCATATATTTT. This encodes CASSPNSGNTIYF.

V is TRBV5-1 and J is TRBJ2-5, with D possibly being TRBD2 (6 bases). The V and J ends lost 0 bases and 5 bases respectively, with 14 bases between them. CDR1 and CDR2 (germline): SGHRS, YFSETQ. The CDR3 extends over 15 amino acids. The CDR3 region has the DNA TGCGCCAGCAGCTTGGAAGCGGGCCCTGTTGAGACCCAGTACTTC. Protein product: CASSLEAGPVETQYF.

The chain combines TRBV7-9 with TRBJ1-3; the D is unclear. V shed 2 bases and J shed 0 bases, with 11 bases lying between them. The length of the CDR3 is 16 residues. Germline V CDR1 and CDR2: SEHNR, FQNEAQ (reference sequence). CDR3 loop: CASSLRVSISGNTIYF. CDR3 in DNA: TGTGCCAGCAGCTTACGGGTGTCCATCTCTGGAAACACCATATATTTT.

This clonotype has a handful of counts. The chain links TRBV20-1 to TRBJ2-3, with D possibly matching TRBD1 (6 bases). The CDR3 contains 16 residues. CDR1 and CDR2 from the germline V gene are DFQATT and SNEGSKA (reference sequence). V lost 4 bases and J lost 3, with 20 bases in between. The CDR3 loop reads CSATHQRIQGTDTQYF. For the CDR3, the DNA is TGCAGTGCTACCCACCAACGTATACAGGGAACAGATACGCAGTATTTT.

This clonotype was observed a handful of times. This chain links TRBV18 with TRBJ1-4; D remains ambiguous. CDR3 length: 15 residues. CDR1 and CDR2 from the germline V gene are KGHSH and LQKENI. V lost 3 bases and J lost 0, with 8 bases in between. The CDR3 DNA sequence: TGTGCCAGCTCACCGGGCATCCCAACTAATGAAAAACTGTTTTTT. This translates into CASSPGIPTNEKLFF.

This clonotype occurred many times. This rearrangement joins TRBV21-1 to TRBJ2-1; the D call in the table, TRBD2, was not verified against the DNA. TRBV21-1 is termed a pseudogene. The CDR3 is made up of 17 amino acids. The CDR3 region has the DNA TGTGCCAGCAGCAAAGCGTCCAGCGGGAGAGGTTACAATGAGCAGTTCTTC. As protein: CASSKASSGRGYNEQFF.

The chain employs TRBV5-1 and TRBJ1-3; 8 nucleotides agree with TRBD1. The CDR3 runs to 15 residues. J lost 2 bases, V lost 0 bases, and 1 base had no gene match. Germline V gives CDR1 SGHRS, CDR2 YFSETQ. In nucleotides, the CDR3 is TGCGCCAGCAGCTTGGGCAGGGGGCCTGGAAACACCATATATTTT. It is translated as CASSLGRGPGNTIYF.

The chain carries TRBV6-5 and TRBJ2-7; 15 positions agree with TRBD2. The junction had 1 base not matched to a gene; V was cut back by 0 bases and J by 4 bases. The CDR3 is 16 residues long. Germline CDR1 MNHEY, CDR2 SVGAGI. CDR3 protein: CASSYSGLAGGYEQYF. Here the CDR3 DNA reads TGTGCCAGCAGTTACTCGGGACTAGCGGGAGGATACGAGCAGTACTTC.

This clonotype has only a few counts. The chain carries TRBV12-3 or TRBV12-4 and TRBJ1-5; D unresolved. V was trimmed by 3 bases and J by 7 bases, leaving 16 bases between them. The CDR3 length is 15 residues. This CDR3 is CASSLNQGSRQPQHF. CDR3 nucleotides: TGTGCCAGCAGTTTGAATCAAGGGTCACGACAGCCCCAGCATTTT.

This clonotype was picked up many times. The CDR3 loop reads CASSQVPGASNQPQHF. CDR3 nucleotide sequence: TGTGCCAGCAGCCAAGTACCGGGGGCAAGCAATCAGCCCCAGCATTTT. The chain is built from TRBV4-2 and TRBJ1-5, with D perhaps matching TRBD1 (6 bases). Trimming pared 1 base from V and 1 base from J, leaving 11 bases between. The CDR3 loop spans 16 amino acids. Germline V lookup: CDR1 LGHNA, CDR2 YNFKEQ.

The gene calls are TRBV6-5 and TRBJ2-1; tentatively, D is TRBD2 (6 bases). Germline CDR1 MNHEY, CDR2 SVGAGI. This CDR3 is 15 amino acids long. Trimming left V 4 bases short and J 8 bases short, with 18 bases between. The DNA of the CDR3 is TGTGCCAGCAGTTCCCGATTGGCTAGGAGGGATGAGCAGTTCTTC. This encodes CASSSRLARRDEQFF.

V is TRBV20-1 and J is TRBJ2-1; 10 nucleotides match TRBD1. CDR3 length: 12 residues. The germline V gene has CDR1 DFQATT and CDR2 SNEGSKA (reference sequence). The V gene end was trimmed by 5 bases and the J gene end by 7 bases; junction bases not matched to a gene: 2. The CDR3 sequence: CSAWTGGNEQFF. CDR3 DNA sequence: TGCAGTGCTTGGACAGGGGGGAATGAGCAGTTCTTC.